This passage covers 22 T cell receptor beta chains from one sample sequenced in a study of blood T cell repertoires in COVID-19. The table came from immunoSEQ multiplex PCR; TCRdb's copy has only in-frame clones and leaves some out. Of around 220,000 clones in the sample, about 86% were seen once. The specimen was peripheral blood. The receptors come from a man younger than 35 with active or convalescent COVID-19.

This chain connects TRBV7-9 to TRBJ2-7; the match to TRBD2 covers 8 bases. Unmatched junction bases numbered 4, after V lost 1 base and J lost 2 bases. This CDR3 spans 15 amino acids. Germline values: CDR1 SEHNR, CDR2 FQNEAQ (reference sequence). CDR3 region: CASSLVGSGTYEQYF. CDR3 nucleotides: TGTGCCAGCAGCTTAGTGGGTAGCGGGACCTACGAGCAGTACTTC.

The CDR3, as DNA: TGTGCCAGCAGTACCGGGACAGGGGGCCCAAAGAGGCCCCAGCATTTT. Its translation is CASSTGTGGPKRPQHF. The rearrangement joins TRBV27 to TRBJ1-5, with 12 bases fitting TRBD1. V was clipped by 5 bases and J by 9 bases; unmatched bases: 11. The CDR3 has 16 residues. CDR1 and CDR2 (germline): MNHEY, SMNVEV (reference sequence).

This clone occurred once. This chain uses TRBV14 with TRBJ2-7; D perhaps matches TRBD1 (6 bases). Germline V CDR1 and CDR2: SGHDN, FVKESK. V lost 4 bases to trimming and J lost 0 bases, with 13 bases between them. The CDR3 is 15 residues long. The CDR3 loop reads CASSPLQGSSYEQYF. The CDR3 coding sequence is TGTGCCAGCAGCCCACTGCAGGGGTCCTCCTACGAGCAGTACTTC.

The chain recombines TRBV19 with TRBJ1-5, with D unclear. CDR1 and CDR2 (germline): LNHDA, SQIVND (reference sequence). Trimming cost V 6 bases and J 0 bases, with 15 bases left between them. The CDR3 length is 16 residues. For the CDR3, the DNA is TGTGCCAGTAGAACAATCCTCGGGAATAGCAATCAGCCCCAGCATTTT. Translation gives CASRTILGNSNQPQHF.

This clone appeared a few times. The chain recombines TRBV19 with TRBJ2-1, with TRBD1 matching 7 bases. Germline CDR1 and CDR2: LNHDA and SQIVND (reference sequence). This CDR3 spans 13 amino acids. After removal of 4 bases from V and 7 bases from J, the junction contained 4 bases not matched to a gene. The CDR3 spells CASSRGRGNEQFF. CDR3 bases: TGTGCCAGTAGTAGGGGCAGGGGGAATGAGCAGTTCTTC. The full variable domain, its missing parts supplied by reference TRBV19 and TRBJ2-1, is DGGITQSPKYLFRKEGQNVTLSCEQNLNHDAMYWYRQDPGQGLRLIYYSQIVNDFQKGDIAEGYSVSREKKESFPLTVTSAQKNPTAFYLCASSRGRGNEQFFGPGTRLTVL.

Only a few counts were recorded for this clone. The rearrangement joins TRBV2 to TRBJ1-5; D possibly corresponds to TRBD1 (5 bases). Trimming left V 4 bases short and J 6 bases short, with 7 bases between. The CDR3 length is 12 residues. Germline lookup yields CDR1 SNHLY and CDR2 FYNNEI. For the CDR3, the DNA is TGTGCCAGCAGTGTCGGGGGTCAGCCCCAGCATTTT. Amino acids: CASSVGGQPQHF.

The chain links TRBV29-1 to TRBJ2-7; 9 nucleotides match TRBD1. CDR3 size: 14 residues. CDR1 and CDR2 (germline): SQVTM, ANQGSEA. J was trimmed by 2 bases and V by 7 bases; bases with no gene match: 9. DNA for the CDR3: TGCAGCGGATGGGAGGGGACAGGGCCCTACGAGCAGTACTTC. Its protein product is CSGWEGTGPYEQYF.

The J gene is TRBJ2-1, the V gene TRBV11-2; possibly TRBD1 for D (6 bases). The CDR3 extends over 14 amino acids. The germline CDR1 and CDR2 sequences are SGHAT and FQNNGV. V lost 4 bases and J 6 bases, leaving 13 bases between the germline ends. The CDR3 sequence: CASSWQGIGNEQFF. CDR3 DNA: TGTGCCAGCAGCTGGCAGGGGATCGGCAATGAGCAGTTCTTC.

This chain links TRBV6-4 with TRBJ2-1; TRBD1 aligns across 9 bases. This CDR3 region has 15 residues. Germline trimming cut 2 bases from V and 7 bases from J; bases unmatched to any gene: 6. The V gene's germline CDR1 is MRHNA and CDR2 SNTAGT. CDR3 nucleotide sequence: TGTGCCAGCAGTGACATCGGACAGGGGAGGAATGAGCAGTTCTTC. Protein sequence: CASSDIGQGRNEQFF.

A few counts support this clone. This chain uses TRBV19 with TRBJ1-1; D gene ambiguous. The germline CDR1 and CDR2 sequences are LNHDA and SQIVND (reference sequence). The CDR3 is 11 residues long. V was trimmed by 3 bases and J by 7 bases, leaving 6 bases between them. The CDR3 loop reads CASSIFREAFF. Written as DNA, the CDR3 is TGTGCCAGTAGTATTTTTCGTGAAGCTTTCTTT.

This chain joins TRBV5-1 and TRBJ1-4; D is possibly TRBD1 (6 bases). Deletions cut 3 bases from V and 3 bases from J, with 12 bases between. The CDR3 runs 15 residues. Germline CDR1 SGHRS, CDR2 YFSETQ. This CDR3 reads CASSSAGASNEKLFF. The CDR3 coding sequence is TGCGCCAGCAGCTCGGCGGGGGCGTCTAATGAAAAACTGTTTTTT.

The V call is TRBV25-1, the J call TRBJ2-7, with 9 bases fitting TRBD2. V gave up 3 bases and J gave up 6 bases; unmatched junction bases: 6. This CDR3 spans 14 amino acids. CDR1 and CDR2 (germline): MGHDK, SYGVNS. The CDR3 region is CASSETGTSSEQYF. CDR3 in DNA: TGTGCCAGCAGTGAGACCGGGACTAGCTCCGAGCAGTACTTC.

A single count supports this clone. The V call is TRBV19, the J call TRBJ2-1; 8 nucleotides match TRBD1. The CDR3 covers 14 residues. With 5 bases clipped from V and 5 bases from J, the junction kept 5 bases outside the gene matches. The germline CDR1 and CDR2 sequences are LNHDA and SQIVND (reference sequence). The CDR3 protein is CASSPGQANNEQFF. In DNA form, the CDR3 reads TGTGCCAGTAGTCCGGGACAGGCCAACAATGAGCAGTTCTTC.

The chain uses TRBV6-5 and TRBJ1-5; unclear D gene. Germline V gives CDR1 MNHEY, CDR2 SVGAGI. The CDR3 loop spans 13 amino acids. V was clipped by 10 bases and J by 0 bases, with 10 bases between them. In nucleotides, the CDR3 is TGTGCCACTAGCCGACTTAGCAATCAGCCCCAGCATTTT. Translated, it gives CATSRLSNQPQHF.

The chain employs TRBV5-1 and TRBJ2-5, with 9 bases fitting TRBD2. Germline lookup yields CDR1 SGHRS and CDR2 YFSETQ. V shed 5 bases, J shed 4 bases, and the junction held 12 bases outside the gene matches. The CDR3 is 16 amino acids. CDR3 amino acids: CASSHSGSTAGETQYF. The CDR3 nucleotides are TGCGCCAGCAGTCATAGCGGGAGCACCGCCGGAGAGACCCAGTACTTC.

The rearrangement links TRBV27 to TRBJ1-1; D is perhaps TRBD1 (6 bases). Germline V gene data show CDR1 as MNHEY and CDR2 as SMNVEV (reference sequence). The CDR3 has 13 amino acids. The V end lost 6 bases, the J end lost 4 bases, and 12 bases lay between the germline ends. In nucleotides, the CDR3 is TGTGCCAGCAGAAACACAGGGTTCACTGAAGCTTTCTTT. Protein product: CASRNTGFTEAFF.

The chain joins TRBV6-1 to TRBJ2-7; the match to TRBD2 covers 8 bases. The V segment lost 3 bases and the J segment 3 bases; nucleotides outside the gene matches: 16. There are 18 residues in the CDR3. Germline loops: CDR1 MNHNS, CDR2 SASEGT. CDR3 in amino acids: CASSEWGLQTGGFYEQYF. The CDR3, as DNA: TGTGCCAGCAGTGAGTGGGGACTTCAAACGGGAGGGTTCTACGAGCAGTACTTC.

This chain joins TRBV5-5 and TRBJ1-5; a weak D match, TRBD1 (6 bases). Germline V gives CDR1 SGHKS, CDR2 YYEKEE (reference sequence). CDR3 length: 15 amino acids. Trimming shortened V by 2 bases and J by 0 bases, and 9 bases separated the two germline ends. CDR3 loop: CASSLGQLSNQPQHF. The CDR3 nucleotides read TGTGCCAGCAGCTTAGGACAGCTTAGCAATCAGCCCCAGCATTTT.

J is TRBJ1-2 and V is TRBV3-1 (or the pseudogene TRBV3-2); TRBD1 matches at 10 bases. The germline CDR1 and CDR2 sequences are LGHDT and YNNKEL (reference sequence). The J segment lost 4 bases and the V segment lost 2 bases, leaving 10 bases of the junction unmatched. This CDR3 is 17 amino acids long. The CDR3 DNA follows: TGTGCCAGCAGCCAAACTTCCGGGACAGGGGCCAGCTATGGCTACACCTTC. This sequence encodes CASSQTSGTGASYGYTF.

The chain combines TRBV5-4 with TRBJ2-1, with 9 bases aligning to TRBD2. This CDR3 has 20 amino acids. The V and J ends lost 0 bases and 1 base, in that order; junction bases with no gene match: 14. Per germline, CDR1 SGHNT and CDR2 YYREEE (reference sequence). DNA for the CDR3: TGTGCCAGCAGCTTGGCTCCGCTCCTAGCGGGATCACGGTCCTACAATGAGCAGTTCTTC. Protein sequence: CASSLAPLLAGSRSYNEQFF.

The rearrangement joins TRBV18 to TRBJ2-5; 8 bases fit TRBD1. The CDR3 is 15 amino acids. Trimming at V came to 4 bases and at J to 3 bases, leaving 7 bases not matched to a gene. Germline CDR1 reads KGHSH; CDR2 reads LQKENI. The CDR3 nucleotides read TGTGCCAGCTCACTGATGGGGACAGGAGAAGAGACCCAGTACTTC. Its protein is CASSLMGTGEETQYF.

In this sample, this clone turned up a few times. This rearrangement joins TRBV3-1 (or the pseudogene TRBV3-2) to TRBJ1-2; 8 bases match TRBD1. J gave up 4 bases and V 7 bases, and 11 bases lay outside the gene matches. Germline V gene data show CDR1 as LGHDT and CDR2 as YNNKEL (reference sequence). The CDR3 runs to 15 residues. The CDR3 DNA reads TGTGCCAGCACCCTAACCGGGACAGGAACCTATGGCTACACCTTC. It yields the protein CASTLTGTGTYGYTF.